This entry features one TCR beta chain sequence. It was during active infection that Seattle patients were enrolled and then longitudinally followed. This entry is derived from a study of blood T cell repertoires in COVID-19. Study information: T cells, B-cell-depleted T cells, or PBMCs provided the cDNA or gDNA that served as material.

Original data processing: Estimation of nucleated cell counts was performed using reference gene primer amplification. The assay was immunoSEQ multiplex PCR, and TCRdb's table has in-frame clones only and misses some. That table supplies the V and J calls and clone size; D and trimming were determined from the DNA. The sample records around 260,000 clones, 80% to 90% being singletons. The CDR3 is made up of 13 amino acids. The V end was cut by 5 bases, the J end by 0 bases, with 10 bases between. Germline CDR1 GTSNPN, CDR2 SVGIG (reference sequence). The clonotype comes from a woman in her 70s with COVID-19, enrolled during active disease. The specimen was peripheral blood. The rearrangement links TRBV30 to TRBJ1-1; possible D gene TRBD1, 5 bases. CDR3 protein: CAWVLQVNTEAFF. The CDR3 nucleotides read TGTGCCTGGGTATTACAGGTGAACACTGAAGCTTTCTTT.